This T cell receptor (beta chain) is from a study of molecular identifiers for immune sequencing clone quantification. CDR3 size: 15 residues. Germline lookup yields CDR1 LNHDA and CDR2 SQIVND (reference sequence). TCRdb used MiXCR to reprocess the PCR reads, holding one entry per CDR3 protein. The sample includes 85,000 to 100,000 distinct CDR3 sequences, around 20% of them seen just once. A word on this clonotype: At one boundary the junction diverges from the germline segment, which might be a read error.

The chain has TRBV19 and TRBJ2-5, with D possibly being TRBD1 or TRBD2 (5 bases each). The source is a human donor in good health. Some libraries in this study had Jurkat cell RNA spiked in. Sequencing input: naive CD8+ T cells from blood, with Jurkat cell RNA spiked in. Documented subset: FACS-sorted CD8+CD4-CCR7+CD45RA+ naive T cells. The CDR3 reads CASSTGTGYQGTQYF. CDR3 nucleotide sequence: TGTGCCAGTAGCACCGGGACCGGGTACCAAGGGACCCAGTACTTC.